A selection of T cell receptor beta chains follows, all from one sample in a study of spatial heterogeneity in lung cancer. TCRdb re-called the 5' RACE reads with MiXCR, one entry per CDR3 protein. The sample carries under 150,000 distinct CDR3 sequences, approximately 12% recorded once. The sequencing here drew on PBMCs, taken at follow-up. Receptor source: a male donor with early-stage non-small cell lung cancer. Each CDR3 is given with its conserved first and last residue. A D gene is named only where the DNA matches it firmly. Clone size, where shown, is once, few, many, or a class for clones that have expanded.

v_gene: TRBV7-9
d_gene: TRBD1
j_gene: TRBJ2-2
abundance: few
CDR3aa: CASSRRDRVFGELFF
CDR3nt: TGTGCCAGCAGCCGCCGGGACAGGGTGTTCGGGGAGCTGTTTTTT

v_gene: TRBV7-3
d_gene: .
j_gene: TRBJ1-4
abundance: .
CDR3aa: CASSLTGGSNEKLFF
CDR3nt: TGTGCCAGCAGCTTAACGGGGGGATCTAATGAAAAACTGTTTTTT

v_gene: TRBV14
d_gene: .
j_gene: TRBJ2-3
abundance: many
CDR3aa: CASSYTDTQYF
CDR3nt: TGTGCCAGCAGCTACACAGATACGCAGTATTTT

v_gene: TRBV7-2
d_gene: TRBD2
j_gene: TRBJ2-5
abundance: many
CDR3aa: CASSGVLAGDRRETQYF
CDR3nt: TGTGCCAGCAGCGGAGTACTAGCGGGGGATCGAAGAGAGACCCAGTACTTC

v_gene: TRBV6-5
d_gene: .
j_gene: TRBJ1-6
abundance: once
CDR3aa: CASSRGEAGSGSPLHF
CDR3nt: TGTGCCAGCAGCCGAGGGGAGGCAGGGTCAGGGTCACCCCTCCACTTT

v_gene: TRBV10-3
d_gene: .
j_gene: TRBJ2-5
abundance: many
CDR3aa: CAISRPQETQYF
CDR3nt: TGTGCCATCAGTCGGCCCCAAGAGACCCAGTACTTC

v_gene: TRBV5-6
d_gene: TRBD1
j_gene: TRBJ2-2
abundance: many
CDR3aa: CASSRTGTGELFF
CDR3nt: TGTGCCAGCAGCAGGACAGGGACCGGGGAGCTGTTTTTT

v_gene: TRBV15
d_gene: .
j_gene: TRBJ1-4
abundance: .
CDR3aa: CATSYQDGKLFF
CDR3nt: TGTGCCACCAGCTATCAGGACGGTAAACTGTTTTTT

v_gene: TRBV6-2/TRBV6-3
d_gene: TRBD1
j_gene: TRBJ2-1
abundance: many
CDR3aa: CASSDRAGVGEQFF
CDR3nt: TGTGCCAGCAGTGACAGGGCCGGCGTTGGTGAGCAGTTCTTC

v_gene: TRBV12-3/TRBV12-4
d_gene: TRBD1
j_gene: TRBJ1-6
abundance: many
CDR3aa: CASSFRGQSPLHF
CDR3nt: TGTGCCAGCAGTTTTAGGGGGCAGTCACCCCTCCACTTT

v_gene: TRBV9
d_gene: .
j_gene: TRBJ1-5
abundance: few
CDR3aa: CASSVGHRGMNQPQHF
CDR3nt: TGTGCCAGCAGCGTAGGTCATAGGGGGATGAATCAGCCCCAGCATTTT

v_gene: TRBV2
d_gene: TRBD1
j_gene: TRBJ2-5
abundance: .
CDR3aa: CASRGDRSTETQYF
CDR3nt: TGTGCCAGCAGGGGGGACAGAAGTACGGAGACCCAGTACTTC

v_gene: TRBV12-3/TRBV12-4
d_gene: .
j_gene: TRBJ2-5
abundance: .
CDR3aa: CASSWRLGETQYF
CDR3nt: TGTGCCAGCAGTTGGAGGCTGGGGGAGACCCAGTACTTC

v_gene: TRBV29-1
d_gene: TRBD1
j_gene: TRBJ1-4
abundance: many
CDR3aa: CSVRTGAGNEKLFF
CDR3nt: TGCAGCGTTCGTACAGGGGCTGGTAATGAAAAACTGTTTTTT

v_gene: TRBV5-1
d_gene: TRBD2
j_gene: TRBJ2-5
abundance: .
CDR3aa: CASSPRTSGDGTQYF
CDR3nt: TGCGCCAGCAGCCCCCGGACTAGCGGGGATGGGACCCAGTACTTC

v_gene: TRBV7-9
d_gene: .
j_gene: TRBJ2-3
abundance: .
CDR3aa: CASSPLSDTQYF
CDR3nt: TGTGCCAGCAGTCCCCTTTCAGATACGCAGTATTTT

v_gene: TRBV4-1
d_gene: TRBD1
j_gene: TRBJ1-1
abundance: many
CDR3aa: CASSQRDRGPNTEAFF
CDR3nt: TGCGCCAGCAGCCAAAGGGACAGGGGACCGAACACTGAAGCTTTCTTT

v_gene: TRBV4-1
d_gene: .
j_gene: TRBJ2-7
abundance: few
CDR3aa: CASSPEGRASYEQYF
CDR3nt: TGCGCCAGCAGCCCCGAGGGCAGGGCTTCGTACGAGCAGTACTTC

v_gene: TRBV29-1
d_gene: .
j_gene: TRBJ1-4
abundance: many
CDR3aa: CSVGAPDEKLFF
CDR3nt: TGCAGCGTGGGGGCACCCGATGAAAAACTGTTTTTT

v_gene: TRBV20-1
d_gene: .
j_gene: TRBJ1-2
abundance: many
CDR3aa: CSARDTTPVNYGYTF
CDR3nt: TGCAGTGCTAGAGATACCACACCGGTTAACTATGGCTACACCTTC

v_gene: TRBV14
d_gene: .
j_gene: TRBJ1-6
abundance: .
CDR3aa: CASSHGPNSPLHF
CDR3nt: TGTGCCAGCAGCCATGGACCTAATTCACCCCTCCACTTT

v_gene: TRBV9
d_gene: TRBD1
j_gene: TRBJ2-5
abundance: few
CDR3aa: CASSAREDRGETQYF
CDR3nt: TGTGCCAGCAGCGCCCGAGAGGACAGGGGAGAGACCCAGTACTTC

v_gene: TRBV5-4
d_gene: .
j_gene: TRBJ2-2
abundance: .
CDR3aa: CASSSIQLNTGELFF
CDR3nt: TGTGCCAGCAGCTCAATCCAGCTTAACACCGGGGAGCTGTTTTTT

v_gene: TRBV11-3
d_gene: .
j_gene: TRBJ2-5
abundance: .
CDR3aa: CASSLGPQETQYF
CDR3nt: TGTGCCAGCAGCTTAGGGCCCCAAGAGACCCAGTACTTC

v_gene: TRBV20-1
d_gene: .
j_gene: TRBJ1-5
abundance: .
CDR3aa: CSASPAHSNQPQHF
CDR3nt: TGCAGTGCTAGTCCGGCACATAGCAATCAGCCCCAGCATTTT

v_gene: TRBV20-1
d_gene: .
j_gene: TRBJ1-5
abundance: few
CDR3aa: CSARGTVHQPQHF
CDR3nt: TGCAGTGCTAGAGGGACAGTGCATCAGCCCCAGCATTTT

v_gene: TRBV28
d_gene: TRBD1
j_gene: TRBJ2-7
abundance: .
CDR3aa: CASSGRQGPYEQYF
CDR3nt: TGTGCCAGCAGTGGACGACAGGGTCCCTACGAGCAGTACTTC

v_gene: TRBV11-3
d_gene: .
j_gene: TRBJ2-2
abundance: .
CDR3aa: CASSSPRVNAGELFF
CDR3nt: TGTGCCAGCAGCTCGCCCAGGGTTAACGCCGGGGAGCTGTTTTTT

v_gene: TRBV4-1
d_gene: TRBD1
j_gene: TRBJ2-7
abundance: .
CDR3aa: CASSQAPRDSGYEQYF
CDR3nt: TGCGCCAGCAGCCAAGCCCCCCGGGACAGTGGGTACGAGCAGTACTTC

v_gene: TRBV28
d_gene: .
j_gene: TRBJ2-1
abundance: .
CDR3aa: CASSPGTFTYNEQFF
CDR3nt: TGTGCCAGCAGTCCCGGGACATTTACCTACAATGAGCAGTTCTTC